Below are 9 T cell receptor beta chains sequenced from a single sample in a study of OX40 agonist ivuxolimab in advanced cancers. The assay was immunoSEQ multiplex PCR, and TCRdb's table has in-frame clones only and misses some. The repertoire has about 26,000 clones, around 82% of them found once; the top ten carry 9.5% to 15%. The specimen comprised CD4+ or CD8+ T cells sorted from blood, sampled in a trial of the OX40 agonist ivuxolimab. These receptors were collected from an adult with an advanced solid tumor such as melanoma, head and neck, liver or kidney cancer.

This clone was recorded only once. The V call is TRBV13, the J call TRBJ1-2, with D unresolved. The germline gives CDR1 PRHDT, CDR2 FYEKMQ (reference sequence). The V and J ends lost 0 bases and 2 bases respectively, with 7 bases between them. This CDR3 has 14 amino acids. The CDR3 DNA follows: TGTGCCAGCAGCTTAGGGCGGAAGAACTATGGCTACACCTTC. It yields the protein CASSLGRKNYGYTF.

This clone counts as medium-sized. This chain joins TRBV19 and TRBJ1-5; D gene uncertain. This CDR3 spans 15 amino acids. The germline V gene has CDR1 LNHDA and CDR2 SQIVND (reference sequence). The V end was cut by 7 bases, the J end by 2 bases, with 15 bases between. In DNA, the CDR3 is TGTGCCAGTACCACCGACAAGGCCGGCAATCAGCCCCAGCATTTT. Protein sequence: CASTTDKAGNQPQHF.

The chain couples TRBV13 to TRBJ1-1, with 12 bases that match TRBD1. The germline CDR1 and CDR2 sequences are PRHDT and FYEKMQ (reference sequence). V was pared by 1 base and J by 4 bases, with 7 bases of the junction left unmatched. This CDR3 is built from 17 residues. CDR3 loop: CASSLEGTGGPGTEAFF. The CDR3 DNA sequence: TGTGCCAGCAGCTTAGAAGGGACAGGGGGCCCCGGCACTGAAGCTTTCTTT.

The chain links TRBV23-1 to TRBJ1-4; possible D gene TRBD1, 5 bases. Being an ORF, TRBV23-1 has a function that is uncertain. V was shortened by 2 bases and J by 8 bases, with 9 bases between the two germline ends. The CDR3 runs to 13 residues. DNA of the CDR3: TGCGCCAGCAGTCAAGCAGGGTGGGAAAAACTGTTTTTT. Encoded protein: CASSQAGWEKLFF.

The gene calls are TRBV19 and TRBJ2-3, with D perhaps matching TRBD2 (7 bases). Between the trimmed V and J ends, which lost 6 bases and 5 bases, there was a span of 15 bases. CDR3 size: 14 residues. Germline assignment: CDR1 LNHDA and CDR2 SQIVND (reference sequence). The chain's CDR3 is CASRYGGAGDTQYF. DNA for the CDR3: TGTGCCAGTAGGTATGGGGGGGCAGGAGATACGCAGTATTTT.

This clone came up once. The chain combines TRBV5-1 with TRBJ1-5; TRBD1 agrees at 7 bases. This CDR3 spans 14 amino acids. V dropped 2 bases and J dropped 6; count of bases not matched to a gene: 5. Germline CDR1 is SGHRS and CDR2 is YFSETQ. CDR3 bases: TGCGCCAGCAGCTTCTCCCCAGGGGGTCAGCCCCAGCATTTT. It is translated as CASSFSPGGQPQHF. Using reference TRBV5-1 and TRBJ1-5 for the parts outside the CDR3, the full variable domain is KAGVTQTPRYLIKTRGQQVTLSCSPISGHRSVSWYQQTPGQGLQFLFEYFSETQRNKGNFPGRFSGRQFSNSRSEMNVSTLELGDSALYLCASSFSPGGQPQHFGDGTRLSIL.

The CDR3 DNA follows: TGTGCCAGCAGCCTGGACAGGGGATCCTACGAGCAGTACTTC. This sequence encodes CASSLDRGSYEQYF. The V and J genes are TRBV5-4 and TRBJ2-7; 9 bases match TRBD1. Losses at the gene ends were 4 bases for V and 1 base for J; bases not matched to a gene: 3. CDR1 is SGHNT, CDR2 YYREEE, per germline (reference sequence). The CDR3 length is 14 residues.

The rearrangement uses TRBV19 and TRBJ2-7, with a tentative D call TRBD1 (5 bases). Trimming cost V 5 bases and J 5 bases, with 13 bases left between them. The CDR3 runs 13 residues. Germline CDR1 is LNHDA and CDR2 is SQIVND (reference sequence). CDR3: CASSFREGNEQYF. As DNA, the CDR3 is TGTGCCAGTAGTTTCAGGGAAGGAAACGAGCAGTACTTC. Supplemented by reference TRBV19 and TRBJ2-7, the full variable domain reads DGGITQSPKYLFRKEGQNVTLSCEQNLNHDAMYWYRQDPGQGLRLIYYSQIVNDFQKGDIAEGYSVSREKKESFPLTVTSAQKNPTAFYLCASSFREGNEQYFGPGTRLTVT.

The CDR3 nucleotides are TGCGCCAGCAGCCACCGGGCAGGGAACACTGAAGCTTTCTTT. Amino acids: CASSHRAGNTEAFF. V usage is TRBV5-1 and J usage is TRBJ1-1; D gene uncertain. Trimming stripped 4 bases from V and 1 base from J, with 11 bases between. The CDR3 extends over 14 amino acids. The germline V gene encodes CDR1 SGHRS and CDR2 YFSETQ.